A single sample gave rise to the 18 T cell receptor beta chains below, sequenced in a study of blood T cell repertoires in COVID-19. Repertoires were generated with immunoSEQ multiplex PCR, while TCRdb's copy carries only in-frame clones and drops some. The data hold about 250,000 clones, with nearly 85% observed a single time. The source material was peripheral blood. These receptors originate from a human donor in a cohort sampled during active COVID-19.

This rearrangement joins TRBV5-1 to TRBJ2-6; D possibly corresponds to TRBD2 (5 bases). CDR1 SGHRS and CDR2 YFSETQ come from the germline V gene. The CDR3 totals 15 residues. V lost 4 bases and J 2 bases, leaving 10 bases between the germline ends. The CDR3 loop reads CASSPGLTGANVLTF. The CDR3 DNA reads TGCGCCAGCAGCCCTGGACTTACTGGGGCCAACGTCCTGACTTTC.

The rearrangement joins TRBV3-1 (or the pseudogene TRBV3-2) to TRBJ2-7; 10 nucleotides agree with TRBD1. The J segment lost 4 bases and the V segment lost 0 bases, leaving 3 bases of the junction unmatched. This CDR3 spans 15 amino acids. Per the germline V gene, CDR1 is LGHDT and CDR2 is YNNKEL (reference sequence). CDR3 protein: CASSQDWDRGYEQYF. The CDR3 DNA reads TGTGCCAGCAGCCAAGATTGGGACAGGGGATACGAGCAGTACTTC.

This chain uses TRBV6-5 with TRBJ1-6; 7 bases fit TRBD1. V was clipped by 4 bases and J by 9 bases; unmatched bases: 9. CDR1 and CDR2 (germline): MNHEY, SVGAGI. The CDR3 covers 15 residues. The CDR3 loop is CASSSATGVVSPLHF. CDR3 in DNA: TGTGCCAGCAGTTCCGCCACAGGGGTGGTTTCACCCCTCCACTTT.

The chain couples TRBV11-2 to TRBJ2-5; 7 bases line up with TRBD2. Unmatched junction bases numbered 0, after V lost 3 bases and J lost 2 bases. Germline V gives CDR1 SGHAT, CDR2 FQNNGV. This CDR3 comprises 13 residues. CDR3 DNA: TGTGCCAGCAGCTTGGGGGGGCAAGAGACCCAGTACTTC. The encoded protein is CASSLGGQETQYF.

CDR3 residues: CASRTSGGRSDTQYF. The CDR3 DNA reads TGCGCCAGCAGGACTAGCGGGGGTAGGTCAGATACGCAGTATTTT. The chain is built from TRBV5-1 and TRBJ2-3; 12 nucleotides match TRBD2. CDR3 length: 15 residues. CDR1 SGHRS and CDR2 YFSETQ come from the germline V gene. The junction had 5 bases not matched to a gene; V was cut back by 5 bases and J by 4 bases.

The rearrangement links TRBV18 to TRBJ2-5, with D unclear. Between the trimmed V and J ends, which lost 4 bases and 5 bases, there was a span of 11 bases. The germline gives CDR1 KGHSH, CDR2 LQKENI. The CDR3 spans 13 residues. The CDR3 nucleotides are TGTGCCAGCTCACGGGCCGGTAGGGAGACCCAGTACTTC. Translated: CASSRAGRETQYF.

The chain uses TRBV6-6 and TRBJ1-6, with D unresolved. Germline V gives CDR1 MNHNY, CDR2 SVGAGI (reference sequence). The CDR3 consists of 12 residues. V lost 7 bases to trimming and J lost 13 bases, with 14 bases between them. CDR3 amino acids: CASTAFGEPLHF. The CDR3 DNA reads as TGTGCCAGCACCGCCTTTGGGGAGCCCCTCCACTTT.

The rearrangement joins TRBV5-4 to TRBJ1-1; tentative D call: TRBD1 (6 bases). V gave up 6 bases and J gave up 2 bases, with 8 bases separating them. This CDR3 has 12 residues. Looked up from germline, CDR1 is SGHNT and CDR2 is YYREEE (reference sequence). The CDR3 sequence is CASKGGNTEAFF. In DNA, the CDR3 is TGTGCCAGCAAAGGGGGAAACACTGAAGCTTTCTTT.

The gene calls are TRBV29-1 and TRBJ2-3; TRBD2 agrees at 12 bases. V gave up 7 bases and J gave up 2 bases; unmatched junction bases: 7. Germline V lookup: CDR1 SQVTM, CDR2 ANQGSEA. This CDR3 spans 15 amino acids. Here the CDR3 reads CSGELAGGSTDTQYF. The CDR3 DNA is TGCAGCGGCGAACTAGCGGGGGGCTCCACAGATACGCAGTATTTT.

The chain combines TRBV11-2 with TRBJ1-1; 9 bases match TRBD1. The V gene's germline CDR1 is SGHAT and CDR2 FQNNGV. The ends lost 0 bases at V and 4 bases at J; junction bases unmatched: 6. The CDR3 runs 16 residues. CDR3 region: CASSLETGGASTEAFF. The CDR3 DNA reads as TGTGCCAGCAGCTTAGAAACAGGGGGCGCGTCCACTGAAGCTTTCTTT.

V gene TRBV6-5 combines with J gene TRBJ2-1; no clear D gene. V was pared by 4 bases and J by 1 base, with 14 bases between. Germline-derived CDR1 and CDR2 are MNHEY and SVGAGI. This CDR3 is 16 amino acids long. For the CDR3, the DNA is TGTGCCAGCAGTTCGTTCGGGTTGCCTTCCTACAATGAGCAGTTCTTC. This translates into CASSSFGLPSYNEQFF.

CDR3 DNA sequence: TGTGCCACCGTCGATTCGATCGGGCGGGGGGCCTATGGCTACACCTTC. Its protein is CATVDSIGRGAYGYTF. This chain links TRBV28 with TRBJ1-2, with D possibly matching TRBD1 (6 bases). This CDR3 spans 16 amino acids. Germline loops: CDR1 MDHEN, CDR2 SYDVKM. The V and J ends lost 10 bases and 4 bases respectively, with 25 bases between them.

V gene TRBV10-3 combines with J gene TRBJ2-1; 16 bases agree with TRBD2. Germline trimming cut 8 bases from V and 3 bases from J; bases unmatched to any gene: 4. This CDR3 is 16 amino acids long. From germline, CDR1 is ENHRY and CDR2 SYGVKD. CDR3 protein: CAIGTSGGAGYNEQFF. CDR3 DNA sequence: TGTGCCATCGGGACTAGCGGGGGGGCCGGCTACAATGAGCAGTTCTTC.

This clone was counted a single time. The rearrangement links TRBV24-1 to TRBJ2-3; the match to TRBD1 covers 8 bases. The germline V gene has CDR1 KGHDR and CDR2 SFDVKD. The CDR3 runs to 16 residues. V gave up 2 bases and J gave up 1 base; unmatched junction bases: 4. Here the CDR3 reads CATSDYAGGGTDTQYF. The DNA for the CDR3 is TGTGCCACCAGTGATTACGCAGGGGGCGGCACAGATACGCAGTATTTT.

This chain links TRBV29-1 with TRBJ1-2, with D maybe TRBD1 (6 bases). The length of the CDR3 is 14 residues. V lost 7 bases and J lost 6, with 21 bases in between. Germline V gene data show CDR1 as SQVTM and CDR2 as ANQGSEA. CDR3 sequence reads: CSAWGRGQGDGYTF. The CDR3 coding sequence is TGCAGCGCCTGGGGCAGGGGCCAAGGCGATGGCTACACCTTC.

The chain has TRBV6-5 and TRBJ1-5, with 7 bases that match TRBD1. CDR1 and CDR2 (germline): MNHEY, SVGAGI. V gave up 6 bases and J gave up 0 bases; unmatched junction bases: 5. The length of the CDR3 is 15 residues. The CDR3 region is CASSPGQHSNQPQHF. Here the CDR3 DNA reads TGTGCCAGCAGCCCGGGACAGCATAGCAATCAGCCCCAGCATTTT.

The chain is built from TRBV7-2 and TRBJ2-7; TRBD1 is a possible D gene (5 bases). The CDR3 spans 13 residues. Germline loops: CDR1 SGHTA, CDR2 FQGNSA. With 5 bases removed from V and 1 base from J, the gap between germline ends came to 9 bases. The CDR3 DNA reads as TGTGCCAGCAGCCTACAGGTTTCCTACGAGCAGTACTTC. Its protein is CASSLQVSYEQYF.

The chain couples TRBV7-6 to TRBJ1-3; weak D call: TRBD1 (5 bases). The length of the CDR3 is 17 residues. Germline CDR1 SGHVS, CDR2 FNYEAQ. The V and J ends lost 5 bases and 6 bases respectively, with 23 bases between them. CDR3 residues: CASSPGRVGRAINTIYF. The CDR3 region has the DNA TGTGCCAGCAGCCCCGGACGGGTGGGCAGGGCGATAAACACCATATATTTT.